The 23 T cell receptor beta chains below were found in one sample sequenced in a study of blood T cell repertoires in COVID-19. Measured with immunoSEQ multiplex PCR; TCRdb has only the in-frame clones, and not every one. The table has about 140,000 clones, around 80% seen once. Sequencing used peripheral blood. The receptors were gathered from a man aged 55 to 69 who had recovered from COVID-19.

The CDR3 loop reads CASSLASGRSNEQFF. The DNA of the CDR3 is TGTGCCAGCAGCTTAGCTAGCGGGAGGTCAAATGAGCAGTTCTTC. The chain employs TRBV7-2 and TRBJ2-1; 10 nucleotides line up with TRBD2. CDR3 size: 15 residues. Germline lookup yields CDR1 SGHTA and CDR2 FQGNSA. V lost 0 bases and J lost 7; bases outside the gene matches: 3. Based on the CDR3 plus reference TRBV7-2 and TRBJ2-1, the full variable domain is GAGVSQSPSNKVTEKGKDVELRCDPISGHTALYWYRQSLGQGLEFLIYFQGNSAPDKSGLPSDRFSAERTGGSVSTLTIQRTQQEDSAVYLCASSLASGRSNEQFFGPGTRLTVL.

The rearrangement links TRBV19 to TRBJ2-4; 8 positions match TRBD2. J gave up 7 bases and V 6 bases, and 8 bases lay outside the gene matches. The CDR3 is made up of 14 amino acids. In germline, CDR1 is LNHDA, CDR2 SQIVND (reference sequence). The CDR3 nucleotides read TGTGCCAGTAGCAGGGGACTAGTAGAGAACATTCAGTACTTC. Translating it yields CASSRGLVENIQYF.

The rearrangement uses TRBV7-9 and TRBJ2-5; 10 bases match TRBD1. The CDR3 spans 14 residues. The germline gives CDR1 SEHNR, CDR2 FQNEAQ (reference sequence). Germline trimming cut 5 bases from V and 3 bases from J; bases unmatched to any gene: 3. The CDR3 here is CASSRTGGEETQYF. In nucleotides, the CDR3 is TGTGCCAGCAGCCGGACAGGGGGGGAAGAGACCCAGTACTTC.

The chain couples TRBV30 to TRBJ1-1; 7 bases fit TRBD1. V trimming: 0 bases; J trimming: 4 bases; junction bases outside the gene matches: 5. The CDR3 covers 14 residues. Germline V gene data show CDR1 as GTSNPN and CDR2 as SVGIG (reference sequence). The CDR3 DNA reads TGTGCCTGGAGTGTAGACAGGGTGGGCACTGAAGCTTTCTTT. Translation gives CAWSVDRVGTEAFF.

V and J are TRBV19 and TRBJ1-5; TRBD1 matches at 7 bases. The CDR3 contains 17 residues. CDR1 and CDR2 (germline): LNHDA, SQIVND (reference sequence). V lost 6 bases to trimming and J lost 2 bases; unmatched junction nucleotides: 13. CDR3 amino acids: CASRKTGMMGGNQPQHF. CDR3 bases: TGTGCCAGTAGGAAGACAGGGATGATGGGAGGCAATCAGCCCCAGCATTTT. Together with reference TRBV19 and TRBJ1-5, the CDR3 gives the full variable domain: DGGITQSPKYLFRKEGQNVTLSCEQNLNHDAMYWYRQDPGQGLRLIYYSQIVNDFQKGDIAEGYSVSREKKESFPLTVTSAQKNPTAFYLCASRKTGMMGGNQPQHFGDGTRLSIL.

The chain recombines TRBV5-4 with TRBJ2-3; 12 bases match TRBD2. J was trimmed by 6 bases and V by 3 bases; bases with no gene match: 2. The CDR3 runs 14 residues. Germline V gene sequence: CDR1 SGHNT, CDR2 YYREEE (reference sequence). CDR3 sequence: CASSSSGGADTQYF. CDR3 nucleotides: TGTGCCAGCAGCTCTAGCGGGGGGGCTGATACGCAGTATTTT.

The rearrangement joins TRBV2 to TRBJ2-7, with 11 positions matching TRBD2. The CDR3 contains 13 residues. The trim removed 9 bases at V and 0 bases at J, leaving 1 base unmatched. Germline V lookup: CDR1 SNHLY, CDR2 FYNNEI. CDR3 in amino acids: CASTSGGSYEQYF. The CDR3 DNA is TGTGCCAGTACTAGCGGGGGCTCCTACGAGCAGTACTTC. Combining the CDR3 with reference TRBV2 and TRBJ2-7 gives the whole variable domain EPEVTQTPSHQVTQMGQEVILRCVPISNHLYFYWYRQILGQKVEFLVSFYNNEISEKSEIFDDQFSVERPDGSNFTLKIRSTKLEDSAMYFCASTSGGSYEQYFGPGTRLTVT.

The genes are TRBV5-1 and TRBJ2-2; TRBD1 aligns across 8 bases. Germline values: CDR1 SGHRS, CDR2 YFSETQ. V dropped 3 bases and J dropped 0; count of bases not matched to a gene: 4. The CDR3 extends over 16 amino acids. The CDR3 is CASSSRQGSNTGELFF. The DNA of the CDR3 is TGCGCCAGCAGCTCCCGACAGGGGTCGAACACCGGGGAGCTGTTTTTT.

The chain is built from TRBV27 and TRBJ2-6; the D gene is possibly TRBD2 (6 bases). V was pared by 5 bases and J by 0 bases, with 14 bases between. Germline V CDR1 and CDR2: MNHEY, SMNVEV (reference sequence). The CDR3 is 17 residues long. The DNA for the CDR3 is TGTGCCAGCAGTAGTATAGCGGTAGGCTCTGGGGCCAACGTCCTGACTTTC. As protein: CASSSIAVGSGANVLTF.

The count of this clone is one. The chain recombines TRBV7-2 with TRBJ2-1; TRBD2 agrees at 11 bases. The V gene end was trimmed by 5 bases and the J gene end by 6 bases; junction bases not matched to a gene: 9. The V gene's germline CDR1 is SGHTA and CDR2 FQGNSA. The CDR3 is 16 amino acids. The CDR3 protein is CASSLTSGRPGNEQFF. In DNA, the CDR3 is TGTGCCAGCAGCCTTACTAGCGGGAGACCCGGCAATGAGCAGTTCTTC.

This chain's CDR3 is CAISEYRGNLKGEQYF. CDR3 nucleotide sequence: TGTGCCATCAGTGAGTATCGGGGGAATCTTAAGGGCGAGCAGTACTTC. The rearrangement uses TRBV10-3 and TRBJ2-7; D is possibly TRBD2 (6 bases). The germline V and J ends were trimmed by 1 base and 6 bases, with 19 bases remaining between them. The CDR3 loop spans 16 amino acids. Germline CDR1 and CDR2: ENHRY and SYGVKD.

The genes are TRBV6-6 and TRBJ1-2; the D gene is possibly TRBD1 (6 bases). Germline V gene lookup returns CDR1 MNHNY and CDR2 SVGAGI (reference sequence). This CDR3 is built from 16 residues. With 6 bases removed from V and 0 bases from J, the gap between germline ends came to 17 bases. The CDR3 is CASRTKQGTSNYGYTF. The CDR3 DNA sequence: TGTGCCAGCAGGACAAAACAGGGCACTTCTAACTATGGCTACACCTTC.

This clone was seen a handful of times. The chain has TRBV28 and TRBJ2-1; 11 bases line up with TRBD1. The CDR3 runs to 15 residues. Trimming removed 8 bases from V and 6 bases from J; junction bases left unmatched: 9. The germline V gene has CDR1 MDHEN and CDR2 SYDVKM. The CDR3 nucleotides read TGTGCCAGCGCGTTACCGGGACAGGGGGTCAATGAGCAGTTCTTC. Translating it yields CASALPGQGVNEQFF.

J is TRBJ2-7 and V is TRBV27; a possible D gene is TRBD2 (6 bases). The CDR3 loop spans 14 amino acids. V was trimmed by 1 base and J by 3 bases, leaving 10 bases between them. Germline V gene lookup returns CDR1 MNHEY and CDR2 SMNVEV (reference sequence). CDR3 sequence reads: CASSLLGGLYEQYF. The CDR3 DNA follows: TGTGCCAGCAGTTTATTGGGGGGTCTCTACGAGCAGTACTTC.

The rearrangement uses TRBV30 and TRBJ2-5, with D perhaps TRBD1 (5 bases). Trimming cost V 3 bases and J 5 bases, with 10 bases left between them. This CDR3 has 12 residues. Germline loops: CDR1 GTSNPN, CDR2 SVGIG (reference sequence). CDR3 sequence: CAWRGLGETQYF. The CDR3 region has the DNA TGTGCCTGGAGGGGGCTGGGGGAGACCCAGTACTTC.

The CDR3 here is CASSWDRGLTEAFF. Here the CDR3 DNA reads TGTGCCAGCAGTTGGGACAGGGGGCTCACTGAAGCTTTCTTT. This chain connects TRBV5-6 to TRBJ1-1, with 12 bases that match TRBD1. This CDR3 has 14 amino acids. Germline values: CDR1 SGHDT, CDR2 YYEEEE. V dropped 5 bases and J dropped 4; count of bases not matched to a gene: 3.

This chain uses TRBV18 with TRBJ2-7, with a tentative D call TRBD1 (6 bases). Germline V lookup: CDR1 KGHSH, CDR2 LQKENI. The CDR3 totals 15 residues. The V end lost 2 bases, the J end lost 1 base, and 12 bases lay between the germline ends. CDR3 bases: TGTGCCAGCTCACCAGCAATAGGGGGATCCTACGAGCAGTACTTC. As protein: CASSPAIGGSYEQYF.

The chain couples TRBV11-2 to TRBJ1-4; TRBD1 matches at 8 bases. CDR1 is SGHAT, CDR2 FQNNGV, per germline. V lost 4 bases, J lost 8 bases, and 9 bases stayed unmatched. The CDR3 consists of 15 residues. CDR3 in amino acids: CASSSLQGENEKLFF. The CDR3 nucleotides are TGTGCCAGCAGCTCCCTACAGGGGGAGAACGAAAAACTGTTTTTT.

This clone was counted between two and nine times. V and J are TRBV19 and TRBJ1-1; 10 bases align to TRBD1. J lost 4 bases, V lost 5 bases, and 7 bases had no gene match. Germline V gene lookup returns CDR1 LNHDA and CDR2 SQIVND (reference sequence). This CDR3 is 15 amino acids long. The CDR3 spells CASSPGTGVGTEAFF. In DNA, the CDR3 is TGTGCCAGTAGTCCTGGGACAGGGGTTGGCACTGAAGCTTTCTTT.

This clone has only a few counts. The chain couples TRBV4-3 to TRBJ2-1, with no clear D. Germline CDR1 LGHNA, CDR2 YSLEER. The CDR3 has 13 amino acids. V was trimmed by 4 bases and J by 6 bases, leaving 10 bases between them. In DNA form, the CDR3 reads TGCGCCAGCAGCCCCGAGCTAAGCAATGAGCAGTTCTTC. Its protein is CASSPELSNEQFF.

The chain is built from TRBV19 and TRBJ1-5, with TRBD1 as a possible D gene (5 bases). Germline values: CDR1 LNHDA, CDR2 SQIVND (reference sequence). V was pared by 5 bases and J by 5 bases, with 10 bases between. This CDR3 has 13 amino acids. The CDR3 spells CASSLDKYQPQHF. The CDR3 nucleotides are TGTGCCAGTAGTCTGGACAAATATCAGCCCCAGCATTTT.

The chain is built from TRBV5-8 and TRBJ1-1, with a weak D call TRBD1 (6 bases). The CDR3 is 15 residues long. V lost 1 base and J lost 2, with 12 bases in between. Germline assignment: CDR1 SGHTS and CDR2 YDEGEE. The CDR3 loop is CASSLLGTTNTEAFF. The CDR3 DNA is TGTGCCAGCAGCTTGCTAGGGACAACTAACACTGAAGCTTTCTTT.

This chain connects TRBV5-1 to TRBJ1-3; D remains ambiguous. CDR3 size: 15 residues. The germline V and J ends were trimmed by 3 bases and 2 bases, with 12 bases remaining between them. The germline V gene has CDR1 SGHRS and CDR2 YFSETQ. CDR3 coding DNA: TGCGCCAGCAGCTCGGACGGACTGACTGGAAACACCATATATTTT. Protein: CASSSDGLTGNTIYF.